This is a list of T cell receptor beta chains from one sample in a study of T-cell reconstitution after alpha-beta-depleted transplantation in children. MiXCR, applied by TCRdb to the PCR reads, yields one record per CDR3 protein. The sample holds approximately 220,000 distinct CDR3 sequences; more than 15% are singletons and the top ten take about 41%. Sequenced material: PBMCs, mostly from graft donor cells, taken 360 days after TCRalphabeta/CD19-depleted stem cell transplant. The receptors here all came from a male patient aged 2-15 years who had a stem cell transplant for acute lymphoblastic leukemia, so the T cells may come from the graft donor. Each CDR3 is given with its conserved first and last residue. A D gene is named only where the DNA matches it firmly. Where a row states a size, it is once, few, many or the class of an expanded clone; other rows omit it.

clone_size: few; j_call: TRBJ2-7; d_call: -; v_call: TRBV6-1; cdr3_nt: TGTGCCAGCAGTGCCTTCACCGGAGGCTCCTACGAGCAGTACTTC; cdr3_aa: CASSAFTGGSYEQYF
clone_size: -; j_call: TRBJ2-5; d_call: -; v_call: TRBV29-1; cdr3_nt: TGCAGCGTTGACCCCCGGCTCTCAGCGGCGGAGACCCAGTACTTC; cdr3_aa: CSVDPRLSAAETQYF
clone_size: few; j_call: TRBJ2-1; d_call: -; v_call: TRBV5-6; cdr3_nt: TGTGCCAGCAGCTGGGGTTACAATGAGCAGTTCTTC; cdr3_aa: CASSWGYNEQFF
clone_size: few; j_call: TRBJ2-7; d_call: TRBD1; v_call: TRBV6-1; cdr3_nt: TGTGCCAGCAGTAAGGGGGTTGGGACAGGTCTAATGGACGAGCAGTACTTC; cdr3_aa: CASSKGVGTGLMDEQYF
clone_size: -; j_call: TRBJ2-5; d_call: TRBD2; v_call: TRBV7-2; cdr3_nt: TGTGCCAGCAGCGAAGGAAGGGCTAGCGGAGGACCTACCCAGTACTTC; cdr3_aa: CASSEGRASGGPTQYF
clone_size: -; j_call: TRBJ2-1; d_call: TRBD2; v_call: TRBV20-1; cdr3_nt: TGCAGTGCTAGAGCCCCTAGCGGGGGGAATGAGCAGTTCTTC; cdr3_aa: CSARAPSGGNEQFF
clone_size: -; j_call: TRBJ1-2; d_call: -; v_call: TRBV11-2; cdr3_nt: TGTGCCAGCAGCTTAGGATTTACTCAAGTGTGGGACTATGGCTACACCTTC; cdr3_aa: CASSLGFTQVWDYGYTF
clone_size: -; j_call: TRBJ1-6; d_call: -; v_call: TRBV12-3/TRBV12-4; cdr3_nt: TGTGCCAGCAGTTTAGACCTTGTGCCTTTGGATTCACCCCTCCACTTT; cdr3_aa: CASSLDLVPLDSPLHF
clone_size: -; j_call: TRBJ2-2; d_call: TRBD1; v_call: TRBV27; cdr3_nt: TGTGCCAGCAGTCCCAGGACAGGGACCTACACCGGGGAGCTGTTTTTT; cdr3_aa: CASSPRTGTYTGELFF
clone_size: few; j_call: TRBJ1-5; d_call: TRBD1; v_call: TRBV10-2; cdr3_nt: TGCGCCAGCAGTAAGGACAGGGCCAATCAGCCCCAGCATTTT; cdr3_aa: CASSKDRANQPQHF
clone_size: -; j_call: TRBJ2-3; d_call: -; v_call: TRBV6-1; cdr3_nt: TGTGCCAGCAGATCGTACGGCGGCAGCACAGATACGCAGTATTTT; cdr3_aa: CASRSYGGSTDTQYF
clone_size: -; j_call: TRBJ2-7; d_call: TRBD1; v_call: TRBV7-9; cdr3_nt: TGTGCCAGCAGCTTCGGACAGGGAACTGACGAGCAGTACTTC; cdr3_aa: CASSFGQGTDEQYF
clone_size: many; j_call: TRBJ2-2; d_call: TRBD1; v_call: TRBV12-3/TRBV12-4; cdr3_nt: TGTGCCAGCAGTATTCAGGGGGCGAACACCGGGGAGCTGTTTTTT; cdr3_aa: CASSIQGANTGELFF
clone_size: once; j_call: TRBJ2-7; d_call: -; v_call: TRBV30; cdr3_nt: TGTGCCTGGACCCAACGCGGGGCAGGGTGGTTTGACGAGCAGTACTTC; cdr3_aa: CAWTQRGAGWFDEQYF
clone_size: few; j_call: TRBJ1-1; d_call: -; v_call: TRBV12-3/TRBV12-4; cdr3_nt: TGTGCCAGCAGCCTTACGACAGGATCGGGCACTGAAGCTTTCTTT; cdr3_aa: CASSLTTGSGTEAFF
clone_size: few; j_call: TRBJ2-7; d_call: TRBD1; v_call: TRBV12-3/TRBV12-4; cdr3_nt: TGTGCCAGCAGGCCCACAGGGGCCCACGAGCAGTACTTC; cdr3_aa: CASRPTGAHEQYF
clone_size: few; j_call: TRBJ2-1; d_call: -; v_call: TRBV7-9; cdr3_nt: TGTGCCAGCAACGCGTGGTCAGGGGACCACAATGAGCAGTTCTTC; cdr3_aa: CASNAWSGDHNEQFF
clone_size: -; j_call: TRBJ2-5; d_call: -; v_call: TRBV20-1; cdr3_nt: TGCAGTGCCAGAGGGCAGGGATACAACCAAGAGACCCAGTACTTC; cdr3_aa: CSARGQGYNQETQYF
clone_size: -; j_call: TRBJ1-2; d_call: -; v_call: TRBV15; cdr3_nt: TGTGCCACCAGCAGAGATCAGGTCTATGGCTACACCTTC; cdr3_aa: CATSRDQVYGYTF
clone_size: -; j_call: TRBJ2-1; d_call: TRBD2; v_call: TRBV7-2; cdr3_nt: TGTGCCAGCAGCTTAGCTTTTTCGGGAGGGGCAGCATCCTACAATGAGCAGTTCTTC; cdr3_aa: CASSLAFSGGAASYNEQFF
clone_size: -; j_call: TRBJ1-5; d_call: -; v_call: TRBV12-3/TRBV12-4; cdr3_nt: TGTGCCAGCAGTTTTTCCCCGAATCAGCCCCAGCATTTT; cdr3_aa: CASSFSPNQPQHF
clone_size: -; j_call: TRBJ2-7; d_call: TRBD2; v_call: TRBV7-2; cdr3_nt: TGTGCCAGCAGCTTACGGAGCGGGGGGGACTACGAGCAGTACTTC; cdr3_aa: CASSLRSGGDYEQYF
clone_size: many; j_call: TRBJ2-6; d_call: -; v_call: TRBV19; cdr3_nt: TGTGCCTCGGAATCTGGGGCCAACGTCCTGACTTTC; cdr3_aa: CASESGANVLTF
clone_size: few; j_call: TRBJ2-7; d_call: -; v_call: TRBV10-3; cdr3_nt: TGTGCCACCTGGGGCAGGCCTTCCTACGAGCAGTACTTC; cdr3_aa: CATWGRPSYEQYF
clone_size: -; j_call: TRBJ2-3; d_call: TRBD2; v_call: TRBV10-3; cdr3_nt: TGTGCCATCAATCCGGCGGGGGGCATTGATACGCAGTATTTT; cdr3_aa: CAINPAGGIDTQYF
clone_size: -; j_call: TRBJ1-1; d_call: -; v_call: TRBV18; cdr3_nt: TGTGCCAGCTCACCACGCCGAGGAGCTGAAGCTTTCTTT; cdr3_aa: CASSPRRGAEAFF
clone_size: -; j_call: TRBJ2-6; d_call: -; v_call: TRBV12-3/TRBV12-4; cdr3_nt: TGTGCCAGCAGAACATACTCTGGGGCCAACGTCCTGACTTTC; cdr3_aa: CASRTYSGANVLTF
clone_size: -; j_call: TRBJ2-5; d_call: TRBD1; v_call: TRBV27; cdr3_nt: TGTGCCAGCAGTCCGTCCAAGAAGTTAACAGGGGCCCAGTACTTC; cdr3_aa: CASSPSKKLTGAQYF
clone_size: few; j_call: TRBJ2-3; d_call: TRBD2; v_call: TRBV20-1; cdr3_nt: TGCAGTGCTAGAGTCCCAGCGGGGGGTGGAGATACGCAGTATTTT; cdr3_aa: CSARVPAGGGDTQYF
clone_size: -; j_call: TRBJ2-7; d_call: TRBD1; v_call: TRBV12-3/TRBV12-4; cdr3_nt: TGTGCCAGCACTCCCGGGACAGGATCGAGGGAGCAGTACTTC; cdr3_aa: CASTPGTGSREQYF
clone_size: few; j_call: TRBJ2-3; d_call: TRBD1; v_call: TRBV29-1; cdr3_nt: TGCAGCGTTTCCATGGACAGGACCCCCACAGATACGCAGTATTTT; cdr3_aa: CSVSMDRTPTDTQYF
clone_size: many; j_call: TRBJ1-2; d_call: TRBD1; v_call: TRBV4-3; cdr3_nt: TGCGCCAGCAGACGGACGACAGGGGCGAACTATGGCTACACCTTC; cdr3_aa: CASRRTTGANYGYTF
clone_size: few; j_call: TRBJ2-3; d_call: -; v_call: TRBV10-3; cdr3_nt: TGTGCCATCAGTGAGTCTTTGGGGTCAGATACGCAGTATTTT; cdr3_aa: CAISESLGSDTQYF
clone_size: -; j_call: TRBJ1-2; d_call: -; v_call: TRBV29-1; cdr3_nt: TGCAGCGTTGAAACGACCGGCTACACCTTC; cdr3_aa: CSVETTGYTF
clone_size: many; j_call: TRBJ2-7; d_call: TRBD2; v_call: TRBV20-1; cdr3_nt: TGCAGTGCTAGAGGACACAGGACCCCGGGAGGGCGGGAGCAGTACTTC; cdr3_aa: CSARGHRTPGGREQYF
clone_size: few; j_call: TRBJ2-7; d_call: TRBD2; v_call: TRBV10-3; cdr3_nt: TGTGCCATCAGAGGCGGGAGCGGCTACGAGCAGTACTTC; cdr3_aa: CAIRGGSGYEQYF
clone_size: -; j_call: TRBJ2-2; d_call: -; v_call: TRBV5-1; cdr3_nt: TGCGCCAGCAGCTTGGGGACTGTCGCGACCGGGGAGCTGTTTTTT; cdr3_aa: CASSLGTVATGELFF
clone_size: -; j_call: TRBJ1-1; d_call: TRBD1; v_call: TRBV7-2; cdr3_nt: TGTGCCAGCAGCTTTGACAGGGGGCGAAGTTGGAACACTGAAGCTTTCTTT; cdr3_aa: CASSFDRGRSWNTEAFF
clone_size: many; j_call: TRBJ2-7; d_call: TRBD1; v_call: TRBV5-1; cdr3_nt: TGCGCCAGCAGCCGACAGGGCTTCAGCTACGAGCAGTACTTC; cdr3_aa: CASSRQGFSYEQYF
clone_size: many; j_call: TRBJ1-5; d_call: TRBD1; v_call: TRBV7-8; cdr3_nt: TGTGCCAGCAGCAGGGGGACAGGTTCGTTCAATCAGCCCCAGCATTTT; cdr3_aa: CASSRGTGSFNQPQHF
clone_size: few; j_call: TRBJ2-5; d_call: -; v_call: TRBV29-1; cdr3_nt: TGCAGCGTTGCTTCGGACAGTTCGAGAGAGACCCAGTACTTC; cdr3_aa: CSVASDSSRETQYF
clone_size: few; j_call: TRBJ2-7; d_call: -; v_call: TRBV4-3; cdr3_nt: TGCGCCAGCAGCCAAGCGCTAGGACAGACCTACGAGCAGTACTTC; cdr3_aa: CASSQALGQTYEQYF
clone_size: few; j_call: TRBJ2-3; d_call: -; v_call: TRBV21-1; cdr3_nt: TGTGCCAGCAGCAGCAGTGGGGGACAGGTCCTTGATTTT; cdr3_aa: CASSSSGGQVLDF
clone_size: -; j_call: TRBJ2-3; d_call: TRBD1; v_call: TRBV28; cdr3_nt: TGTGCCAGCAGCCCGACAGGGAAAGGCACAGATACGCAGTATTTT; cdr3_aa: CASSPTGKGTDTQYF
clone_size: -; j_call: TRBJ1-1; d_call: TRBD1; v_call: TRBV4-2; cdr3_nt: TGTGCCAGCAGCCGATTAGGTCGGGACAGCCGCCTAGGCACTGAAGCTTTCTTT; cdr3_aa: CASSRLGRDSRLGTEAFF
clone_size: few; j_call: TRBJ2-7; d_call: TRBD1; v_call: TRBV5-1; cdr3_nt: TGCGCCAGCAGCTGGAGGGACAGGGACACGGACGAGCAGTACTTC; cdr3_aa: CASSWRDRDTDEQYF
clone_size: few; j_call: TRBJ2-5; d_call: -; v_call: TRBV5-1; cdr3_nt: TGCGCCAGCAGCTGGACGGAAGTCCAAGAGACCCAGTACTTC; cdr3_aa: CASSWTEVQETQYF
clone_size: few; j_call: TRBJ1-2; d_call: TRBD1; v_call: TRBV5-1; cdr3_nt: TGCGCCAGCAGCTTGGACGGGACAGAGACTAACTATGGCTACACCTTC; cdr3_aa: CASSLDGTETNYGYTF
clone_size: -; j_call: TRBJ2-1; d_call: TRBD2; v_call: TRBV7-2; cdr3_nt: TGTGCCAGCAGCTCTACCGGCGGGAGTAGATCCTACAATGAGCAGTTCTTC; cdr3_aa: CASSSTGGSRSYNEQFF
clone_size: -; j_call: TRBJ2-1; d_call: TRBD1; v_call: TRBV7-9; cdr3_nt: TGTGCCAGCAGCGGCCTGGGACAGGGACAAAACAATGAGCAGTTCTTC; cdr3_aa: CASSGLGQGQNNEQFF
clone_size: -; j_call: TRBJ2-2; d_call: -; v_call: TRBV30; cdr3_nt: TGTGCCGGGAGGACTCTGAACACCGGGGAGCTGTTTTTT; cdr3_aa: CAGRTLNTGELFF
clone_size: -; j_call: TRBJ2-1; d_call: -; v_call: TRBV15; cdr3_nt: TGTGCCACCAGCACGATAGACAATGAGCAGTTCTTC; cdr3_aa: CATSTIDNEQFF
clone_size: -; j_call: TRBJ2-7; d_call: -; v_call: TRBV6-1; cdr3_nt: TGTGCCAGCAGATCCCCTTACGAGCAGTACTTC; cdr3_aa: CASRSPYEQYF
clone_size: -; j_call: TRBJ2-1; d_call: TRBD2; v_call: TRBV7-9; cdr3_nt: TGTGCCAGCAGCCGGGGACTAGCGGGAGATAATGAGCAGTTCTTC; cdr3_aa: CASSRGLAGDNEQFF